This T cell receptor (beta chain) derives from a study of cytomegalovirus exposure and HLA in healthy donors. About the research overall: A later analysis reported the same platform for the 100 to 150 validation repertoires and the roughly 700 first-cohort repertoires.

Profiling relied on immunoSEQ multiplex PCR, and the TCRdb table lists in-frame clones only, not all of them. The sample lists about 150,000 clones; about 89% were seen once. Study results and caveats: Altogether, 150 to 200 TCR beta chains were recorded as cytomegalovirus-associated.

This clone was recorded a few times. What it binds is unknown. The V gene's germline CDR1 is SNHLY and CDR2 FYNNEI. V gave up 3 bases and J gave up 4 bases; unmatched junction bases: 3. CDR3 length equals 15 residues. The chain recombines TRBV2 with TRBJ2-7; 13 nucleotides align to TRBD2. The sample comprised PBMCs. This receptor was taken from a man between 18 and 35 years old in good health and CMV-seronegative. The CDR3 region is CASSEGTSGVYEQYF. The DNA of the CDR3 is TGTGCCAGCAGTGAGGGGACTAGCGGGGTATACGAGCAGTACTTC.